This TCR beta chain originates from a study of T-cell memory formation after mild COVID-19. Overall study context: In these data, TCR clusters were largely donor specific.

A few counts support this clonotype. From the 5' RACE reads, TCRdb called clonotypes with MiXCR, one entry per CDR3 protein. The sample includes a few hundred thousand distinct CDR3 sequences, 15% to 20% of them seen just once. CDR1 MNHNY and CDR2 SVGAGI come from the germline V gene (reference sequence). The CDR3 runs 17 residues. Trimming removed 7 bases from V and 2 bases from J, with 21 bases in between. The V gene is TRBV6-6, the J gene TRBJ1-3; tentative D call: TRBD1 (5 bases). This sequence was found in a young man who had mild COVID-19 (a few samples of this study predate the infection). Cell type and time point are not known. The specimen was PBMCs or a T cell subset sorted from them (not recorded which). As DNA, the CDR3 is TGTGCCAGCAATGACGGAGGGGCAAGATTTGCTGGAAACACCATATATTTT. Translating gives CASNDGGARFAGNTIYF.